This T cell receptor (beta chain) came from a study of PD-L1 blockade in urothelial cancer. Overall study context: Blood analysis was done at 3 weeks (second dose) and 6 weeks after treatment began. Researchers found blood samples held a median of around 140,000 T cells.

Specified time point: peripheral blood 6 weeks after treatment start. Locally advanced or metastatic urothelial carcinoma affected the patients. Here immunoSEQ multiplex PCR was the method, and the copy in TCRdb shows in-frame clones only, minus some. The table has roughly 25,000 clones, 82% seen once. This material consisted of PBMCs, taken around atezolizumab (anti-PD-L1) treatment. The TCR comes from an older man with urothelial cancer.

The CDR3 DNA sequence: TGTGCCAGCAAAACGAGACAGGGGGCGGTCTACGAGCAGTACTTC. Protein product: CASKTRQGAVYEQYF. The chain has TRBV28 and TRBJ2-7, with 10 bases that match TRBD1. Trimming took 7 bases from V and 3 from J; bases not matched to a gene: 9. The CDR3 totals 15 residues. From germline, CDR1 is MDHEN and CDR2 SYDVKM. The full variable domain, in which reference TRBV28 and TRBJ2-7 provide the parts outside the CDR3, is DVKVTQSSRYLVKRTGEKVFLECVQDMDHENMFWYRQDPGLGLRLIYFSYDVKMKEKGDIPEGYSVSREKKERFSLILESASTNQTSMYLCASKTRQGAVYEQYFGPGTRLTVT.